What follows is one TCR beta chain and its context. Its antigen is still unknown. CDR1 and CDR2 (germline): SEHNR, FQNEAQ (reference sequence). Trimming pared 3 bases from V and 0 bases from J, leaving 11 bases between. The CDR3 is made up of 16 amino acids. TCRdb's copy holds only in-frame clones and misses some; the assay was immunoSEQ multiplex PCR. In the table there are about 1,800,000 clones, just under 95% of which are singletons. This sample was taken from a study of shared clonotypes between healthy human individuals. As for the study in general: The study used three CD4 naive, three CD4 memory, two CD8 naive and one CD8 memory plate per donor.

Terminally differentiated effector memory CD45RA+ cells were excluded by CCR7 positive selection of CD45RO-negative cells. Notes on the study in general: Even with large depth, rarefaction showed that sorted-subset sequencing was incomplete.

This chain uses TRBV7-9 with TRBJ1-4, with unresolved D. The sequencing input was naive CD8+ T cells sorted from blood. This receptor was identified in a man aged 18-30 years in good health. The CDR3 DNA follows: TGTGCCAGCAGCTTTTCCTTCGCAGCAACTAATGAAAAACTGTTTTTT. Residues: CASSFSFAATNEKLFF.